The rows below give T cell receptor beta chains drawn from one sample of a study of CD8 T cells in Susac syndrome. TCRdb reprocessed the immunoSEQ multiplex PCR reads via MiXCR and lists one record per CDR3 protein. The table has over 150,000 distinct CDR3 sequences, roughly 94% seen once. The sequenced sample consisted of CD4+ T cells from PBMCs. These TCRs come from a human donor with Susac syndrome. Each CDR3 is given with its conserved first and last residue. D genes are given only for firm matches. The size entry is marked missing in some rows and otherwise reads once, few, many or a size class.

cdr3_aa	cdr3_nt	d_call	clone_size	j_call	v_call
CASSPSNTEAFF	TGTGCCAGCTCACCATCGAACACTGAAGCTTTCTTT	NA	once	TRBJ1-1	TRBV18
CSGWTGNTEAFF	TGCAGCGGTTGGACAGGGAACACTGAAGCTTTCTTT	TRBD1	NA	TRBJ1-1	TRBV29-1
CASSYRGRTYGYTF	TGTGCCAGCAGTTACCGGGGACGGACCTATGGCTACACCTTC	NA	NA	TRBJ1-2	TRBV6-7
CASSLGQDSKAFF	TGTGCCAGCAGTCTGGGGCAAGACTCTAAAGCTTTCTTT	NA	once	TRBJ1-1	TRBV28
CSARGGLAGLGEQFF	TGCAGTGCTAGAGGTGGACTAGCCGGACTGGGTGAGCAGTTCTTC	TRBD2	NA	TRBJ2-1	TRBV20-1
CATSDSSGGSYEQYF	TGTGCCACCAGTGATTCGAGCGGGGGCTCCTACGAGCAGTACTTC	TRBD2	NA	TRBJ2-7	TRBV24-1
CASSYSGQRYGYTF	TGTGCCAGCAGTTACTCTGGACAGCGCTATGGCTACACCTTC	NA	NA	TRBJ1-2	TRBV6-2/TRBV6-3
CASRQTGFGTEAFF	TGTGCCAGCAGACAAACAGGGTTTGGCACTGAAGCTTTCTTT	NA	NA	TRBJ1-1	TRBV25-1
CASSPDRGNSPLHF	TGTGCCAGCAGTCCGGACAGGGGAAATTCACCCCTCCACTTT	TRBD1	NA	TRBJ1-6	TRBV12-3/TRBV12-4
CASSQTRGAGYTF	TGTGCCAGCAGCCAAACTCGAGGGGCCGGCTACACCTTC	NA	NA	TRBJ1-2	TRBV14
CAWSGDIGGRTDTQYF	TGTGCCTGGAGTGGGGACATCGGGGGGCGCACAGATACGCAGTATTTT	NA	NA	TRBJ2-3	TRBV30
CASSSHWVGKNIQYF	TGTGCCAGCAGCTCACACTGGGTAGGCAAAAACATTCAGTACTTC	NA	NA	TRBJ2-4	TRBV13
CASQTAGYEQYF	TGTGCCTCCCAGACGGCCGGCTACGAGCAGTACTTC	NA	NA	TRBJ2-7	TRBV28
CSQNRYGVNTEAFF	TGCAGTCAAAACCGCTACGGGGTGAACACTGAAGCTTTCTTT	NA	NA	TRBJ1-1	TRBV20-1
CASSQDVRVEFLYGYTF	TGTGCCAGCAGCCAAGATGTCAGGGTCGAGTTTCTCTATGGCTACACCTTC	NA	NA	TRBJ1-2	TRBV4-2
CSARDSNTEAFF	TGCAGTGCTCGGGACTCCAACACTGAAGCCTTCTTT	NA	NA	TRBJ1-1	TRBV20-1
CASSLVSTRGDEQYF	TGTGCCAGCAGCTTAGTTTCGACCCGGGGGGACGAGCAGTACTTC	TRBD2	NA	TRBJ2-7	TRBV7-8
CAWSVRFSDTQYF	TGTGCCTGGAGTGTACGGTTTTCAGATACGCAGTATTTT	NA	NA	TRBJ2-3	TRBV30
CSARWVRLPNTGELFF	TGCAGTGCTCGATGGGTACGTCTACCGAACACCGGGGAGCTGTTTTTT	NA	NA	TRBJ2-2	TRBV20-1
CASSQTSGGYRETQYF	TGTGCCAGCAGCCAGACTAGCGGGGGCTATCGAGAGACCCAGTACTTC	TRBD2	NA	TRBJ2-5	TRBV7-9
CASSLIPADSNEKLFF	TGTGCCAGCTCACTCATCCCCGCAGACTCTAATGAAAAACTGTTTTTT	NA	NA	TRBJ1-4	TRBV18
CATSGIGTSTDTQYF	TGTGCCACCAGTGGGATCGGGACTAGCACAGATACGCAGTATTTT	NA	NA	TRBJ2-3	TRBV24-1
CSALDRAGYTF	TGCAGTGCACTGGACAGGGCTGGCTACACCTTC	TRBD1	NA	TRBJ1-2	TRBV20-1
CASSTTSGGGTDTQYF	TGTGCCAGCTCAACCACTAGCGGGGGAGGCACAGATACGCAGTATTTT	TRBD2	NA	TRBJ2-3	TRBV18
CASSLGAGMNTEAFF	TGTGCCAGCAGCTTAGGTGCAGGGATGAACACTGAAGCTTTCTTT	NA	NA	TRBJ1-1	TRBV7-2
CASSEGQGRVHF	TGTGCCAGCAGCGAGGGACAGGGTCGCGTCCACTTT	TRBD1	NA	TRBJ1-6	TRBV25-1
CASSVQPNHYGYTF	TGTGCCAGCAGCGTTCAACCAAACCACTATGGCTACACCTTC	NA	NA	TRBJ1-2	TRBV9
CASSKTTGGSTDTQYF	TGCGCCAGCAGCAAGACCACTGGCGGAAGCACAGATACGCAGTATTTT	NA	NA	TRBJ2-3	TRBV4-3
CASSQQGANTEAFF	TGTGCCAGCAGTCAACAGGGGGCGAACACTGAAGCTTTCTTT	TRBD1	NA	TRBJ1-1	TRBV2
CASSPRLAGGGRETQYF	TGTGCCAGCAGCCCTAGACTAGCGGGAGGCGGGAGAGAGACCCAGTACTTC	TRBD2	NA	TRBJ2-5	TRBV3-1
CASSQAGGTDTQYF	TGTGCCAGCAGCCAAGCCGGGGGCACAGATACGCAGTATTTT	NA	NA	TRBJ2-3	TRBV3-1
CASSELLSSIRSYNEQFF	TGTGCCAGCAGTGAATTACTTTCTAGCATTCGCTCCTACAATGAGCAGTTCTTC	NA	NA	TRBJ2-1	TRBV9
CASSLPSWISYEQYF	TGCGCCAGCAGTCTCCCTAGCTGGATATCCTACGAGCAGTACTTC	NA	NA	TRBJ2-7	TRBV23-1
CASSPTPDEQFF	TGTGCCAGCAGCCCAACTCCGGATGAGCAGTTCTTC	NA	once	TRBJ2-1	TRBV3-1
CASSSPRGLAGGPRTDTQYF	TGTGCCAGCAGTTCCCCCCGGGGACTAGCGGGAGGGCCCCGTACAGATACGCAGTATTTT	TRBD2	NA	TRBJ2-3	TRBV12-3/TRBV12-4
CASSYLGQGARQYF	TGTGCCAGCAGTTACTTAGGACAGGGGGCCAGGCAGTACTTC	TRBD1	NA	TRBJ2-7	TRBV6-5
CASQRLAGVRYEQFF	TGTGCCAGCCAAAGACTAGCGGGAGTTAGATATGAGCAGTTCTTC	TRBD2	NA	TRBJ2-1	TRBV5-6
CSVYRGRNYGYTF	TGCAGCGTCTACAGGGGACGAAACTATGGCTACACCTTC	TRBD1	NA	TRBJ1-2	TRBV29-1
CSVFGQGIAEAFF	TGCAGTGTTTTCGGGCAGGGGATCGCTGAAGCTTTCTTT	NA	NA	TRBJ1-1	TRBV20-1
CSDPAGGRGEQFF	TGCAGTGATCCAGCGGGGGGCCGGGGTGAGCAGTTCTTC	TRBD2	NA	TRBJ2-1	TRBV20-1
CASSRLAGYNEQFF	TGTGCCAGCAGCCGGCTAGCGGGGTACAATGAGCAGTTCTTC	TRBD2	few	TRBJ2-1	TRBV5-8
CASSPEGGREPQHF	TGTGCCAGCAGCCCGGAGGGGGGTAGGGAGCCCCAGCATTTT	NA	NA	TRBJ1-5	TRBV7-9
CASSLPSGGGGTYNEQFF	TGTGCCAGCAGCTTGCCCTCCGGGGGCGGGGGTACCTACAATGAGCAGTTCTTC	NA	NA	TRBJ2-1	TRBV5-4
CASSYYREGNQPQHF	TGTGCCAGCAGTTACTACAGGGAGGGCAATCAGCCCCAGCATTTT	NA	NA	TRBJ1-5	TRBV6-2/TRBV6-3
CASSLGVHNEQFF	TGTGCCAGCAGCTTAGGGGTGCACAATGAGCAGTTCTTC	NA	NA	TRBJ2-1	TRBV7-9
CASSSPGQGARETQYF	TGTGCCAGCAGCTCCCCGGGACAGGGGGCGCGGGAGACCCAGTACTTC	TRBD1	once	TRBJ2-5	TRBV5-4